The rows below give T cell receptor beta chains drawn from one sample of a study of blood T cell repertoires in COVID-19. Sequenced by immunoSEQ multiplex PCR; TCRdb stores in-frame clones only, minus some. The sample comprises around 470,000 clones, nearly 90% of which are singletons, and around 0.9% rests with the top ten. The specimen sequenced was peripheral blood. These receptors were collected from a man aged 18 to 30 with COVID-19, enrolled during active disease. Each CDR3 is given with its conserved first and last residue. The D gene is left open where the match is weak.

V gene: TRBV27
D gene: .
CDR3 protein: CASSLSGVAKNIQYF

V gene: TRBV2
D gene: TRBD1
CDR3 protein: CASSESTGTNSPLHF

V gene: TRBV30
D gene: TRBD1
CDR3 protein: CAWSGTGSEKLFF

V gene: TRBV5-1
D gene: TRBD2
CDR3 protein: CASSSYRGLAGASAKREEQYF

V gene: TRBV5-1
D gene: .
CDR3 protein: CASSYDRWDGYTF

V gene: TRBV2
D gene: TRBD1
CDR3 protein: CASSRGQGKTQYF

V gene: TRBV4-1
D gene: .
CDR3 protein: CASSPSGGVSYEQYF

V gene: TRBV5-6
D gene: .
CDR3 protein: CASSLISAGEKLFF

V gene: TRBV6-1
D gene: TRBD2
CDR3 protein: CASSVLAGPVNTGELFF

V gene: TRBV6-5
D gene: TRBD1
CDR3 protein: CATSKTGTGGYEQYF

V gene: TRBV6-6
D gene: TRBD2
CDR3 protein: CASSLLGGNKDTQYF

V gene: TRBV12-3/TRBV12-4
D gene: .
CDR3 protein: CASSFRGAYGYTF

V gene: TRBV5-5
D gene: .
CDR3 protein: CASSFGWAGENEKLFF

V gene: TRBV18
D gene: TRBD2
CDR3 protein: CASSPSFGLAGGSDNEQFF

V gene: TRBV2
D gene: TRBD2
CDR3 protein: CASGKLAGSTDTQYF

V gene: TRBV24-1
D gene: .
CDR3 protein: CATSDFHSRKETQYF

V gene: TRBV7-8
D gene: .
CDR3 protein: CASSARGGRINEQFF

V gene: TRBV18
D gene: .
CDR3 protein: CASSPSSGNQPQHF

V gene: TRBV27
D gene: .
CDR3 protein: CASSFKGRRPQGEKLFF

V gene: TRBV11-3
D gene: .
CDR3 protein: CASSPSRTGELFF

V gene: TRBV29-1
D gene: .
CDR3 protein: CSVVRLWRDRDNEQFF

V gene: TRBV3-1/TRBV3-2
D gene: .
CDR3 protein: CASSQDGGVGPYEQYF

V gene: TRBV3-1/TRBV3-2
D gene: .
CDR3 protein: CASSPRDPRPHGYTF

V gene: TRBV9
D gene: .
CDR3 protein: CASSVEAENQETQYF

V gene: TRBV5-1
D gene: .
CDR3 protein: CASSERVEETQYF

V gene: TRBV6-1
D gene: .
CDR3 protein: CASSEFRGLPLQETQYF

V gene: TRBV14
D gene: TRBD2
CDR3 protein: CASSQGGTSGMGEQFF

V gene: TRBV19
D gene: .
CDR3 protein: CASRSVRGIVNEQYF

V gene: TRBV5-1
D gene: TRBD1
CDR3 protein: CASSLASPYRDRSTDTQYF

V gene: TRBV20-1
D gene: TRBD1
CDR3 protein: CSASKGQGVETQYF

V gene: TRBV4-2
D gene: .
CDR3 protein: CASSPGLDTGELFF

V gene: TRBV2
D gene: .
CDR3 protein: CASRSSGRNTEAFF

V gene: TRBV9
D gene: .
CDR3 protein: CASSVTGMEGYTF

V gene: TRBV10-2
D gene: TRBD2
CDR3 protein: CASSEKTSGSKGEQFF

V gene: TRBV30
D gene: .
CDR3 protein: CAWSWQGTEAFF

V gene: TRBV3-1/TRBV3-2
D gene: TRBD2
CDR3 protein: CASSPPGGVGYEQYF

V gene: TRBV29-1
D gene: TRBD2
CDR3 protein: CSVVSLAGGPSYNEQFF

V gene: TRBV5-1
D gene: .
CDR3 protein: CASSSGGREETQYF

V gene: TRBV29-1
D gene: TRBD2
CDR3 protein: CSVEAPGLAGGPFIQYF

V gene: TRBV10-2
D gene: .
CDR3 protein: CASSEGARSEQYF

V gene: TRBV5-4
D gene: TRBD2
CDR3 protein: CASSSGLAGGSLYF

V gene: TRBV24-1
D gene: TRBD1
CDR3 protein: CATGTANINEQFF

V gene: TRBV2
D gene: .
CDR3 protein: CASSDAYRQETQYF

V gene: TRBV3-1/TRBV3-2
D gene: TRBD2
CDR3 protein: CASSQDGSGIYQETQYF

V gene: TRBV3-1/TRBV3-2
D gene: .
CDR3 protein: CASSQEGRKLFF

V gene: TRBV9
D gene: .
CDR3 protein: CASSVGPSEYNEQFF

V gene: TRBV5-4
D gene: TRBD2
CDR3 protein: CASSPVWTSGRDSYEQYF

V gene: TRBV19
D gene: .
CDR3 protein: CASTESSYNEQFF

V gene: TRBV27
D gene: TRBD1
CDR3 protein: CASSTTGGRETQYF